Presented here are 17 T cell receptor beta chains from one specimen sequenced in a study of control samples from healthy donors and cancer patients. Measured with immunoSEQ multiplex PCR; TCRdb has only the in-frame clones, and not every one. The table records over 100,000 clones, about 91% of them present only once. What was sequenced was blood. All receptors derive from a middle-aged man in good health.

The V call is TRBV4-1, the J call TRBJ1-5; D gene uncertain. The V and J ends lost 3 bases and 9 bases respectively, with 12 bases between them. The CDR3 consists of 13 residues. CDR1 MGHRA and CDR2 YSYEKL come from the germline V gene. For the CDR3, the DNA is TGCGCCAGCAGCCAGCGGACCCGAACGCCCCAGCATTTT. Protein product: CASSQRTRTPQHF.

Points on this clone: Its ends do not fully match the called genes, so a read error is possible. V gene TRBV5-4 combines with J gene TRBJ1-6; tentatively, D is TRBD1 (6 bases). Germline V gene lookup returns CDR1 SGHNT and CDR2 YYREEE (reference sequence). This CDR3 comprises 15 residues. In DNA, the CDR3 is TGTGCCAACAGCTCGGACAGCTCCTATAATTCACCCCTCCACTTT. It yields the protein CANSSDSSYNSPLHF.

This clone was counted between two and nine times. V and J are TRBV9 and TRBJ2-1; TRBD2 matches 8 bases. V was clipped by 0 bases and J by 7 bases; unmatched bases: 6. The CDR3 has 15 amino acids. Germline CDR1 is SGDLS and CDR2 is YYNGEE. The chain's CDR3 is CASSVAGGPGNEQFF. For the CDR3, the DNA is TGTGCCAGCAGCGTAGCGGGGGGGCCGGGAAATGAGCAGTTCTTC. Drawing the rest from reference TRBV9 and TRBJ2-1, the complete variable domain is DSGVTQTPKHLITATGQRVTLRCSPRSGDLSVYWYQQSLDQGLQFLIQYYNGEERAKGNILERFSAQQFPDLHSELNLSSLELGDSALYFCASSVAGGPGNEQFFGPGTRLTVL.

This clone appeared a single time. The chain combines TRBV5-1 with TRBJ1-4, with a possible D match to TRBD1 (6 bases). Germline V CDR1 and CDR2: SGHRS, YFSETQ. V lost 4 bases to trimming and J lost 3 bases, with 16 bases between them. The CDR3 runs 16 residues. In DNA, the CDR3 is TGCGCCAGCAGCCCGCCGGGGGCTGAGGCTAATGAAAAACTGTTTTTT. Protein sequence: CASSPPGAEANEKLFF.

The chain recombines TRBV21-1 with TRBJ1-2. TRBV21-1 is listed as a pseudogene. The CDR3 is made up of 17 amino acids. The CDR3 DNA reads as TGTGCCAGCAGCAAAGGCGAATTGGGGGGGGCGATCTATGGCTACACCTTC. This sequence encodes CASSKGELGGAIYGYTF.

This rearrangement joins TRBV7-9 to TRBJ2-7, with a possible D match to TRBD1 (6 bases). Between the trimmed V and J ends, which lost 5 bases and 3 bases, there was a span of 11 bases. This CDR3 spans 13 amino acids. The germline gives CDR1 SEHNR, CDR2 FQNEAQ (reference sequence). The DNA for the CDR3 is TGTGCCAGCAGCCCGCAGGGGTTCTACGAGCAGTACTTC. Translated, it gives CASSPQGFYEQYF.

The chain employs TRBV28 and TRBJ1-4, with 7 bases identical to TRBD1. CDR1 MDHEN and CDR2 SYDVKM come from the germline V gene. This CDR3 spans 14 amino acids. Losses at the gene ends were 6 bases for V and 7 bases for J; bases not matched to a gene: 8. The CDR3 region is CASRGGSLREKLFF. The CDR3 DNA sequence: TGTGCCAGCAGAGGGGGCAGTCTTCGTGAAAAACTGTTTTTT.

The chain couples TRBV12-3 or TRBV12-4 to TRBJ1-2; D ambiguous. Trimming left V 5 bases short and J 7 bases short, with 14 bases between. The CDR3 is made up of 13 amino acids. The DNA of the CDR3 is TGTGCCAGCAGTCCCCCCGAGACCCTTGGCTACACCTTC. Residues: CASSPPETLGYTF.

The CDR3 here is CASSEGTTSYNEQFF. The CDR3 DNA reads TGTGCCAGCAGTGAAGGGACGACTTCCTACAATGAGCAGTTCTTC. The V and J genes are TRBV6-4 and TRBJ2-1; either TRBD1 or TRBD2 may fit D (5 bases each). Trimming shortened V by 3 bases and J by 1 base, and 10 bases separated the two germline ends. The CDR3 covers 15 residues. The germline V gene has CDR1 MRHNA and CDR2 SNTAGT.

J is TRBJ1-1 and V is TRBV24-1, with no clear D. Germline loops: CDR1 KGHDR, CDR2 SFDVKD. V was trimmed by 0 bases and J by 8 bases, leaving 9 bases between them. The CDR3 has 13 amino acids. CDR3: CATSDLQGQEAFF. In nucleotides, the CDR3 is TGTGCCACCAGTGATTTGCAAGGCCAAGAAGCTTTCTTT.

The chain uses TRBV14 and TRBJ1-1, with D possibly matching TRBD1 (5 bases). The CDR3 has 14 residues. Germline loops: CDR1 SGHDN, CDR2 FVKESK. The V and J ends lost 0 bases and 7 bases respectively, with 12 bases between them. The CDR3 loop reads CASSQDLTGGEAFF. The CDR3 coding sequence is TGTGCCAGCAGCCAAGATCTGACGGGGGGTGAAGCTTTCTTT.

The V call is TRBV7-9, the J call TRBJ1-3, with D hard to call. The germline V and J ends were trimmed by 5 bases and 3 bases, with 17 bases remaining between them. The CDR3 covers 16 residues. Germline CDR1 SEHNR, CDR2 FQNEAQ (reference sequence). CDR3 region: CASSPKGAAGGNTIYF. CDR3 nucleotides: TGTGCCAGCAGCCCTAAGGGAGCGGCAGGTGGAAACACCATATATTTT.

The chain employs TRBV2 and TRBJ2-7; perhaps TRBD2 as D (5 bases). V was cut by 7 bases and J by 3 bases, with 10 bases left in between. This CDR3 has 12 amino acids. Germline V lookup: CDR1 SNHLY, CDR2 FYNNEI. The CDR3 reads CASTREGYEQYF. CDR3 coding DNA: TGTGCCAGCACCAGAGAGGGCTACGAGCAGTACTTC.

The chain carries TRBV2 and TRBJ2-2; 10 bases agree with TRBD1. CDR1 and CDR2 (germline): SNHLY, FYNNEI. The CDR3 consists of 14 residues. The trim removed 4 bases at V and 4 bases at J, leaving 0 bases unmatched. DNA of the CDR3: TGTGCCAGCAGTGGGGACAGGGGCACCGGGGAGCTGTTTTTT. This gives the protein CASSGDRGTGELFF.

The V and J genes are TRBV7-9 and TRBJ1-2; D is ambiguous. Trimming shortened V by 2 bases and J by 7 bases, and 11 bases separated the two germline ends. Germline CDR1 is SEHNR and CDR2 is FQNEAQ (reference sequence). CDR3 length equals 13 residues. CDR3 coding DNA: TGTGCCAGCAGCTTATCTGGGGATGGTGGCTACACCTTC. This gives the protein CASSLSGDGGYTF.

The rearrangement uses TRBV20-1 and TRBJ1-1; D remains ambiguous. This CDR3 has 11 residues. CDR1 and CDR2 from the germline V gene are DFQATT and SNEGSKA (reference sequence). V lost 3 bases, J lost 8 bases, and 10 bases lay in between. The CDR3 region is CSASAPLEAFF. CDR3 DNA sequence: TGCAGTGCTAGTGCCCCACTCGAAGCTTTCTTT.

The J gene is TRBJ2-7, the V gene TRBV11-2; 7 bases map to TRBD1. Germline V CDR1 and CDR2: SGHAT, FQNNGV. The CDR3 length is 13 residues. After removal of 1 base from V and 5 bases from J, the junction contained 2 bases not matched to a gene. CDR3 sequence: CASSLGGGNEQYF. In DNA, the CDR3 is TGTGCCAGCAGCTTAGGAGGGGGCAACGAGCAGTACTTC.